This T cell receptor (beta chain) was captured in a study of T-cell reconstitution after alpha-beta-depleted transplantation in children. The germline gives CDR1 KGHSH, CDR2 LQKENI. This CDR3 comprises 19 residues. V was clipped by 3 bases and J by 0 bases, with 18 bases between them. The TCRbeta library incorporated unique molecular identifiers. TCRdb recomputed calls from the PCR reads with MiXCR, one row per CDR3 protein. The sample carries about 600,000 distinct CDR3 sequences, around 13% recorded once. The chain carries TRBV18 and TRBJ2-6; D possibly corresponds to TRBD1 (6 bases). This TCR came from a male patient aged 5 to 17 who had a stem cell transplant for acute myeloid leukemia, so the T cells may come from the graft donor. Source: PBMCs, mostly from graft donor cells, taken 360 days after TCRalphabeta/CD19-depleted stem cell transplant. CDR3 DNA sequence: TGTGCCAGCTCACCGCTAACAGGGAACCCGAACTCTGGGGCCAACGTCCTGACTTTC. It encodes CASSPLTGNPNSGANVLTF.